This T cell receptor beta chain is from a study of healthy donors' naive CD4 and CD8 T cells. Study conclusions and caveats: Negatively charged CDR3s marked CD8+ lineage; positively charged CDR3s marked CD4+ lineage.

A linear amplification protocol produced the TCR libraries from 400 to 550 ng of total RNA. TCRdb independently ran MiXCR on the reads; one entry per CDR3 protein. The sample holds 150,000 to 200,000 distinct CDR3 sequences, over 60% seen once. The CDR3 extends over 14 amino acids. Germline V CDR1 and CDR2: MNHNY, SVGAGI (reference sequence). V lost 7 bases to trimming and J lost 7 bases; unmatched junction nucleotides: 6. Worth noting for this clonotype: The target antigen is unknown.

Sequenced material: naive CD4+ and CD8+ T cells sorted from blood, pooled from several donors. The TCR comes from a pool of human donors in good health; the sample pools cells from several healthy donors. This sequence joins TRBV6-6 and TRBJ2-2, with 10 bases identical to TRBD2. The CDR3 DNA follows: TGTGCCAGCATACCACTAGCGGGGAACGGGGAGCTGTTTTTT. Translated: CASIPLAGNGELFF.